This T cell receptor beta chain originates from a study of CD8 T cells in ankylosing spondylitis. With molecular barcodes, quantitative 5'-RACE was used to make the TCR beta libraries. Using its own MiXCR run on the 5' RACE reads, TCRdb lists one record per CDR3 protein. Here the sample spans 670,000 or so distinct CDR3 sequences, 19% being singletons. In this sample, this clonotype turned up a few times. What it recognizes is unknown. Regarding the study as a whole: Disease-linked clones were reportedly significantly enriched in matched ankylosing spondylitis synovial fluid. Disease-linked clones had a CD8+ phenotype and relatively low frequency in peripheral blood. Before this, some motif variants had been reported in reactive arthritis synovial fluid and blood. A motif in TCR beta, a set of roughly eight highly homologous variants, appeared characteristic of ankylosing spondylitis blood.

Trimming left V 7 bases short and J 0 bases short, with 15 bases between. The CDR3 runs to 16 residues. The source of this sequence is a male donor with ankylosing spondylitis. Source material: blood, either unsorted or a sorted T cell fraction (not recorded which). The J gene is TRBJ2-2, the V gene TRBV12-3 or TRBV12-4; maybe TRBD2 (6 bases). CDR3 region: CASKEQRVSNTGELFF. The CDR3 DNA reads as TGTGCCAGCAAGGAGCAGCGGGTCTCGAACACCGGGGAGCTGTTTTTT.